A selection of T cell receptor beta chains follows, all from one sample in a study of shared clonotypes between healthy human individuals. This table comes from immunoSEQ multiplex PCR, and its TCRdb copy is limited to in-frame clones, with some not included. The sample has about 1.4 million clones; around 97% are singletons. Sequences were obtained from naive CD4+ T cells sorted from blood. These receptors were collected from a man under 40 in good health. CDR3s include the opening cysteine and the closing phenylalanine or tryptophan. The D gene is left open where the match is weak. Only some rows state a clone size, as once, few, many or a class for expanded clones.

CDR3aa	CDR3nt	abundance	v_gene	d_gene	j_gene
CASSLKASYNEQFF	TGTGCCAGCAGCCTGAAAGCCTCCTACAATGAGCAGTTCTTC	-	TRBV7-8	-	TRBJ2-1
CASSPTTGGDTQYF	TGTGCCAGCTCACCGACGACAGGGGGAGATACGCAGTATTTT	-	TRBV18	TRBD1	TRBJ2-3
CSVAGGNRDSGIYGYTF	TGCAGCGTTGCTGGAGGTAACCGGGACAGCGGGATCTATGGCTACACCTTC	once	TRBV29-1	TRBD1	TRBJ1-2
CASRGQSYEQYF	TGTGCCAGTAGGGGACAGTCCTACGAGCAGTACTTC	-	TRBV19	TRBD1	TRBJ2-7
CASSSFPDRINYGYTF	TGTGCCAGCAGCTCCTTCCCGGACAGAATTAACTATGGCTACACCTTC	-	TRBV11-2	-	TRBJ1-2
CASSLAVGTRSYNEQFF	TGTGCCAGCAGCTTAGCGGTTGGGACACGATCCTACAATGAGCAGTTCTTC	-	TRBV7-9	-	TRBJ2-1
CASSDSRNGEAFF	TGTGCCAGCAGTGACTCGAGAAATGGTGAAGCTTTCTTT	-	TRBV6-4	-	TRBJ1-1
CASLGVDTQYF	TGTGCCAGCTTGGGAGTGGATACGCAGTATTTT	-	TRBV11-2	-	TRBJ2-3
CASSTGDGNQPQHF	TGTGCCAGCTCAACAGGGGACGGCAATCAGCCCCAGCATTTT	-	TRBV18	TRBD1	TRBJ1-5
CASSQEAPLEVNTEAFF	TGTGCCAGCAGCCAAGAGGCCCCCCTGGAGGTGAACACTGAAGCTTTCTTT	-	TRBV4-2	-	TRBJ1-1
CASRGTSGRYEQYF	TGTGCCAGCAGGGGGACTAGCGGGAGGTACGAGCAGTACTTC	once	TRBV6-1	TRBD2	TRBJ2-7
CSAPSAETQYF	TGCAGTGCTCCGTCCGCGGAGACCCAGTACTTC	-	TRBV20-1	-	TRBJ2-5
CASALRGAGELFF	TGTGCCAGCGCCTTACGGGGCGCCGGGGAGCTGTTTTTT	-	TRBV6-1	-	TRBJ2-2
CASSLVRAGHNEQFF	TGTGCCAGCAGCTTAGTTCGGGCTGGACACAATGAGCAGTTCTTC	-	TRBV7-8	-	TRBJ2-1
CASSSSPSGEQYF	TGTGCCAGCAGTTCTTCCCCTAGTGGGGAGCAGTACTTC	-	TRBV27	-	TRBJ2-7
CASSSTGSSNQPQHF	TGTGCCAGCAGTTCGACAGGGAGTAGCAATCAGCCCCAGCATTTT	-	TRBV6-5	TRBD1	TRBJ1-5
CASSLLAGGYNEQFF	TGTGCTAGCAGCTTGCTAGCGGGAGGTTACAATGAGCAGTTCTTC	-	TRBV7-7	TRBD2	TRBJ2-1
CASSLDPGGPSQETQYF	TGTGCCAGCAGCTTGGATCCGGGAGGCCCATCCCAAGAGACCCAGTACTTC	-	TRBV5-4	TRBD2	TRBJ2-5
CASSLDFRENVYGYTF	TGTGCCAGCAGCTTGGATTTCCGGGAGAACGTCTATGGCTACACCTTC	-	TRBV5-6	-	TRBJ1-2
CASSQSDRSNTEAFF	TGTGCCAGCAGCCAGAGCGACAGGAGCAATACTGAAGCTTTCTTT	-	TRBV4-2	-	TRBJ1-1
CASSSRLAGGVETQYF	TGTGCCAGCAGCTCCCGACTAGCGGGAGGAGTGGAGACCCAGTACTTC	-	TRBV7-9	TRBD2	TRBJ2-5
CASSQSWDSSYGYTF	TGTGCCAGCAGCCAATCATGGGACAGTTCCTATGGCTACACCTTC	few	TRBV16	TRBD1	TRBJ1-2
CASSTLGGSGEQYF	TGTGCCAGCAGTACACTTGGCGGGAGTGGCGAGCAGTACTTC	-	TRBV6-1	TRBD2	TRBJ2-7
CASSFENNYNEQFF	TGTGCCAGCAGCTTCGAGAATAACTACAATGAGCAGTTCTTC	-	TRBV7-8	-	TRBJ2-1
CASSEINLLAGGTGELFF	TGTGCCAGCAGTGAGATTAACCTTCTAGCGGGAGGCACCGGGGAGCTGTTTTTT	-	TRBV5-4	TRBD2	TRBJ2-2
CASSPTTGNIQYF	TGCGCCAGCAGCCCCACCACAGGAAACATTCAGTACTTC	-	TRBV5-1	-	TRBJ2-4
CSVEKGTGYEQYF	TGCAGCGTTGAAAAGGGGACAGGATACGAGCAGTACTTC	-	TRBV29-1	TRBD1	TRBJ2-7
CASSLGGTATNQPQHF	TGTGCCAGCAGCTTAGGAGGAACAGCAACTAATCAGCCCCAGCATTTT	-	TRBV7-2	-	TRBJ1-5
CASSQGQSDTQYF	TGTGCCAGCAGCCAGGGACAGTCAGATACGCAGTATTTT	once	TRBV7-9	TRBD1	TRBJ2-3